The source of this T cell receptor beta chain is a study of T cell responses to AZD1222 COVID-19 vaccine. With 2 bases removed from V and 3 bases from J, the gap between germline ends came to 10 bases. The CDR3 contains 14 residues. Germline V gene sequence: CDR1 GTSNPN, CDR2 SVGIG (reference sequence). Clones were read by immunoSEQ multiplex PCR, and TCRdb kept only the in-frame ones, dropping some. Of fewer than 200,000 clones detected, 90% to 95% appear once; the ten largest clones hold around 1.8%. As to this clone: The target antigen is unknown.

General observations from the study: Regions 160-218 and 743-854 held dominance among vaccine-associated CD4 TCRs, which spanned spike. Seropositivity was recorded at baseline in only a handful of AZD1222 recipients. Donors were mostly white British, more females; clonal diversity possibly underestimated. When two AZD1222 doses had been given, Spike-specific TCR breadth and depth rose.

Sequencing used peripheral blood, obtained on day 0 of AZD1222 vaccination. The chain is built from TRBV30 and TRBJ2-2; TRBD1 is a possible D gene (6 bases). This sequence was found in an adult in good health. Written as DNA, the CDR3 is TGTGCCTGGAGTAAGGACAGTTACACCGGGGAGCTGTTTTTT. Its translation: CAWSKDSYTGELFF.